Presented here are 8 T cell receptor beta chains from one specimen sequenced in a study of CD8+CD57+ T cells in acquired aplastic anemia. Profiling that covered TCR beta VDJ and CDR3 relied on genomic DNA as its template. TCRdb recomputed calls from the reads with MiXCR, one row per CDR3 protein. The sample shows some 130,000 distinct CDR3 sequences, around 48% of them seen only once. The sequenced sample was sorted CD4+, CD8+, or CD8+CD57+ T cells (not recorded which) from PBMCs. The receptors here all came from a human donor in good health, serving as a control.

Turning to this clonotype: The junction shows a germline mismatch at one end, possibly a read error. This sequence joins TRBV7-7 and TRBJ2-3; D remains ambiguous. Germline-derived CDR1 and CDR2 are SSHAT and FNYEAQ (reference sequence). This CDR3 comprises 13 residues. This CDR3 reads CPSSPRITDTQYF. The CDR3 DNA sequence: TGTCCCAGCAGCCCCCGCATCACAGATACGCAGTATTTC.

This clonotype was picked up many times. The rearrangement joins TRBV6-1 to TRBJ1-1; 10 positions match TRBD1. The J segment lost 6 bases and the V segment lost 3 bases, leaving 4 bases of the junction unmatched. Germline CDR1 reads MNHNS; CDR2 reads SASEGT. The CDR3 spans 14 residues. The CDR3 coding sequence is TGTGCCAGCAGTGAGAGGGGGACAGGGGCTGAAGCTTTCTTT. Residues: CASSERGTGAEAFF.

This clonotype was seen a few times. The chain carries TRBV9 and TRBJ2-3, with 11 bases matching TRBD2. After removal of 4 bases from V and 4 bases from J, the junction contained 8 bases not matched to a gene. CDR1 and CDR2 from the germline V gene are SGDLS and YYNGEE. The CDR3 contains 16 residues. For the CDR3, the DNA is TGTGCCAGCAGCCTAGCCCTAGCGGGGGGCGCAGATACGCAGTATTTT. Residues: CASSLALAGGADTQYF.

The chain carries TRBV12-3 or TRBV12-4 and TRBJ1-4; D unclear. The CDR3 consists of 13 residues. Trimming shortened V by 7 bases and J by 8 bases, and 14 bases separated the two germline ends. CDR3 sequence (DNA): TGTGCCAGCACCTTGGGCCATGGAGAAAAACTGTTTTTT. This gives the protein CASTLGHGEKLFF.

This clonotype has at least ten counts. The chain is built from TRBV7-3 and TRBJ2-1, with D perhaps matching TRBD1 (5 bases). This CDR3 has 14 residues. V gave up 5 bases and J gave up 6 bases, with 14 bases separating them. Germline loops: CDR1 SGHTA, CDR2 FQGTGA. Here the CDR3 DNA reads TGTGCCAGCAGCCCCCAGGGCGCCCGCAATGAGCAGTTCTTC. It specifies CASSPQGARNEQFF.

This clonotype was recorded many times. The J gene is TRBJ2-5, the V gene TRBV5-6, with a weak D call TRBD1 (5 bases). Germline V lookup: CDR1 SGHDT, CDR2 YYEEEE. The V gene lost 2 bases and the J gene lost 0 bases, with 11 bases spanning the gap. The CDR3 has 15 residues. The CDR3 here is CASSFSSGNQETQYF. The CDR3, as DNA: TGTGCCAGCAGCTTTTCCTCAGGGAACCAAGAGACCCAGTACTTC.

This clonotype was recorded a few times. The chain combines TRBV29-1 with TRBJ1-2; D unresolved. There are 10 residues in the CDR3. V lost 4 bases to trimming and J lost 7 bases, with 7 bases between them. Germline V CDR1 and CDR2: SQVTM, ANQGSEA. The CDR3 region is CSVGVIGYTF. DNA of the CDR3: TGCAGCGTTGGGGTGATTGGCTACACCTTC.

CDR3 DNA: TGCAGTGCTAAGATAGGGGACACTGAAGCTTTCTTT. Its translation is CSAKIGDTEAFF. The rearrangement joins TRBV20-1 to TRBJ1-1, with D maybe TRBD1 (5 bases). Germline CDR1 reads DFQATT; CDR2 reads SNEGSKA (reference sequence). The CDR3 extends over 12 amino acids. Between the trimmed V and J ends, which lost 4 bases and 3 bases, there was a span of 9 bases.